What follows are 3 T cell receptor beta chains derived from one specimen sequenced in a study of PD-1 blockade in classical Hodgkin lymphoma. Measured with immunoSEQ multiplex PCR; TCRdb has only the in-frame clones, and not every one. Altogether approximately 30,000 clones are present, 91% being singletons, with the ten largest covering over 3%. Documented time point: newly diagnosed, previously untreated cHL patient sample. The material sequenced was peripheral blood mononuclear cells (PBMCs). Receptors were obtained from a human donor with classical Hodgkin lymphoma.

A single count supports this clone. This chain links TRBV4-1 with TRBJ2-1, with D uncertain. Looked up from germline, CDR1 is MGHRA and CDR2 is YSYEKL. CDR3 length: 13 amino acids. Trimming removed 5 bases at V and 6 bases at J, with 11 bases between. The DNA for the CDR3 is TGCGCCAGCAGCGGACCCATTACCAATGAGCAGTTCTTC. Its protein product is CASSGPITNEQFF.

The rearrangement uses TRBV18 and TRBJ2-5; no reliable D call. From germline, CDR1 is KGHSH and CDR2 LQKENI. This CDR3 comprises 13 residues. V was pared by 1 base and J by 4 bases, with 7 bases between. DNA of the CDR3: TGTGCCAGCTCACCACGGGTAAGAGAGACCCAGTACTTC. Translated, it gives CASSPRVRETQYF.

The V call is TRBV18, the J call TRBJ2-7; TRBD1 is a possible D gene (6 bases). Germline V gives CDR1 KGHSH, CDR2 LQKENI. This CDR3 spans 16 amino acids. The V gene lost 4 bases and the J gene lost 4 bases, with 20 bases spanning the gap. CDR3 residues: CASSRGPGTPLYEQYF. The CDR3 nucleotides are TGTGCCAGCTCACGAGGGCCTGGGACACCACTTTACGAGCAGTACTTC.